The 12 T cell receptor beta chains presented below share a single source sample, sequenced in a study of cytomegalovirus exposure and HLA in healthy donors. Primers included in the PCR were 60 Vbeta and 13 Jbeta primers. Only in-frame clones appear in the TCRdb table, and some are missing; sequencing was by immunoSEQ multiplex PCR. The sample shows fewer than 350,000 clones, 70% to 90% of them seen only once. Input material: PBMCs. All receptors come from a woman younger than 30 in good health and CMV-seronegative.

The genes are TRBV7-2 and TRBJ2-2, with 8 bases lining up with TRBD2. Germline V CDR1 and CDR2: SGHTA, FQGNSA. The CDR3 has 15 residues. The ends lost 5 bases at V and 6 bases at J; junction bases unmatched: 8. DNA of the CDR3: TGTGCCAGCAGCGCCCTGCTCGGGGGGGCCGGGGAGCTGTTTTTT. It yields the protein CASSALLGGAGELFF.

The rearrangement uses TRBV11-2 and TRBJ1-6; 10 bases match TRBD1. This CDR3 has 19 residues. From germline, CDR1 is SGHAT and CDR2 FQNNGV. The V and J ends lost 8 bases and 8 bases, in that order; junction bases with no gene match: 21. The CDR3 region is CASGTGTGERGRMYSPLHF. The DNA for the CDR3 is TGTGCCAGCGGGACCGGGACAGGGGAGAGGGGCAGAATGTATTCACCCCTCCACTTT. The variable domain in full, with the rest retrieved from reference TRBV11-2 and TRBJ1-6, is EAGVAQSPRYKIIEKRQSVAFWCNPISGHATLYWYQQILGQGPKLLIQFQNNGVVDDSQLPKDRFSAERLKGVDSTLKIQPAKLEDSAVYLCASGTGTGERGRMYSPLHFGNGTRLTVT.

This clone was seen a single time. The rearrangement joins TRBV18 to TRBJ2-5; 8 bases line up with TRBD1. There are 15 residues in the CDR3. In germline, CDR1 is KGHSH, CDR2 LQKENI. The V segment lost 2 bases and the J segment 2 bases; nucleotides outside the gene matches: 4. Written as DNA, the CDR3 is TGTGCCAGCTCACCAATACAGGGGGAACAAGAGACCCAGTACTTC. Translation gives CASSPIQGEQETQYF.

The chain has TRBV27 and TRBJ2-7; D is perhaps TRBD2 (6 bases). There are 12 residues in the CDR3. The V end was cut by 2 bases, the J end by 7 bases, with 9 bases between. Germline CDR1 MNHEY, CDR2 SMNVEV (reference sequence). CDR3 residues: CASSLVGGEQYF. The CDR3 DNA reads TGTGCCAGCAGTTTAGTGGGGGGAGAGCAGTACTTC.

The J gene is TRBJ2-3, the V gene TRBV27; unclear D gene. V lost 7 bases, J lost 5 bases, and 10 bases lay in between. From germline, CDR1 is MNHEY and CDR2 SMNVEV (reference sequence). The CDR3 runs to 12 residues. Here the CDR3 DNA reads TGTGCCAGCACCCGGTCGGGAGATACGCAGTATTTT. This codes for CASTRSGDTQYF.

The V gene is TRBV5-6, the J gene TRBJ1-5, with D possibly being TRBD1 (5 bases). The V gene's germline CDR1 is SGHDT and CDR2 YYEEEE. Trimming shortened V by 2 bases and J by 6 bases, and 12 bases separated the two germline ends. This CDR3 is 14 amino acids long. The CDR3 region is CASSLSQGIQPQHF. CDR3 bases: TGTGCCAGCAGCTTAAGCCAGGGAATTCAGCCCCAGCATTTT.

This CDR3 reads CASSPMGGLGSPLHF. The CDR3 bases are TGCGCCAGCAGCCCGATGGGGGGGTTGGGTTCACCCCTCCACTTT. The V call is TRBV4-1, the J call TRBJ1-6, with a tentative D call TRBD1 (5 bases). The CDR3 covers 15 residues. V lost 4 bases and J 9 bases, leaving 16 bases between the germline ends. Germline V lookup: CDR1 MGHRA, CDR2 YSYEKL.

This clone showed up just a few times. V gene TRBV2 combines with J gene TRBJ1-4; D remains unclear. Deletions cut 6 bases from V and 5 bases from J, with 10 bases between. The length of the CDR3 is 13 residues. Germline CDR1 reads SNHLY; CDR2 reads FYNNEI. The CDR3 protein is CASRTTENEKLFF. The CDR3 DNA sequence: TGTGCCAGCAGGACAACAGAAAATGAAAAACTGTTTTTT.

This clone has just one count. The V gene is TRBV11-2, the J gene TRBJ2-7; TRBD1 matches 7 bases. CDR3 length: 13 amino acids. Germline V gene lookup returns CDR1 SGHAT and CDR2 FQNNGV. The junction had 4 bases not matched to a gene; V was cut back by 5 bases and J by 3 bases. Written as DNA, the CDR3 is TGTGCCAGCAGCACCGGACAGGTCTACGAGCAGTACTTC. Its protein product is CASSTGQVYEQYF.

The V gene is TRBV6-6, the J gene TRBJ2-2; D is unclear. This CDR3 is built from 10 residues. V was clipped by 10 bases and J by 3 bases, with 3 bases between them. Germline V gene sequence: CDR1 MNHNY, CDR2 SVGAGI (reference sequence). In DNA, the CDR3 is TGTGCCACCTACACCGGGGAGCTGTTTTTT. It specifies CATYTGELFF.

This clone was observed once. The CDR3 DNA reads TGTGCCACCAGCGGTGGGGGCAGTTCCTACGAGCAGTACTTC. Translated: CATSGGGSSYEQYF. This sequence joins TRBV15 and TRBJ2-7; tentatively, D is TRBD1 (6 bases). The V end was cut by 5 bases, the J end by 1 base, with 12 bases between. CDR3 length equals 14 residues. Germline values: CDR1 LNHNV, CDR2 YYDKDF (reference sequence).

The rearrangement joins TRBV5-1 to TRBJ1-3; maybe TRBD1 (6 bases). Germline CDR1 SGHRS, CDR2 YFSETQ. The CDR3 covers 16 residues. V dropped 4 bases and J dropped 0 bases, with 14 bases sitting between them. As DNA, the CDR3 is TGCGCCAGCAGCCCGGGGGGGCACAGCTCTGGAAACACCATATATTTT. Protein product: CASSPGGHSSGNTIYF.